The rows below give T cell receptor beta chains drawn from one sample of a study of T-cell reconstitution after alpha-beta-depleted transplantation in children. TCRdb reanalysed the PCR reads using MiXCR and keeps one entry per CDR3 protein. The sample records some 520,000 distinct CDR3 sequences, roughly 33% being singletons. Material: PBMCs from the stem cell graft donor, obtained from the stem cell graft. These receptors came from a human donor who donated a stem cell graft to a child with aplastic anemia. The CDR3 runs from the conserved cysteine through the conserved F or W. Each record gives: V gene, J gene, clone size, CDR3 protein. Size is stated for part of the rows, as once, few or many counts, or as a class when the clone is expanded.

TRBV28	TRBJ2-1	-	CASSSSGTTGNEQFF
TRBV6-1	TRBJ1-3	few	CASTVSGGDGNTIYF
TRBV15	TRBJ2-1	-	CATSIGQVEYNEQFF
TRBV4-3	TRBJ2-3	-	CASSQTSGATDTQYF
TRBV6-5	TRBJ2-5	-	CASSYSRWQTETQYF
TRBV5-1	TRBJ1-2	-	CASSLDQANYGYTF
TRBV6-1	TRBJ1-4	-	CASCSPGTGDEKLFF
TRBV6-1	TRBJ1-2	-	CASRRGQGPRIYGYTF
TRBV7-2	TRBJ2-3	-	CASSFRTSGRTDTQYF
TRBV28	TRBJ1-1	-	CASSRGGIGAEAFF
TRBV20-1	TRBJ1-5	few	CSGGREGQPQHF
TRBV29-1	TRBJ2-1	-	CSVRTSGRNEQFF
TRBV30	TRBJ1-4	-	CAWSVQSNEKLFF
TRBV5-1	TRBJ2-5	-	CASSLGGRGKETQYF
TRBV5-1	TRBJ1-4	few	CASSWDSGEKLFF
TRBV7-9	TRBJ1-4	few	CASSPTGTSEKLFF
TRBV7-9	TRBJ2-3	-	CASSFFMTDTQYF
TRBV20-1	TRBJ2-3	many	CSARAIAGGGADTQYF
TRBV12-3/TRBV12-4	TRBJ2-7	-	CASSLKVASEQYF
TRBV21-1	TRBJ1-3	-	CASSKSPGGAAGNTIYF
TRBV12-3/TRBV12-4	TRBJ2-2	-	CASSFARRGTGELFF
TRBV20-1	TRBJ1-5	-	CSAREATGSNQPQHF
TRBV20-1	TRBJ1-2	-	CSASGGHYGYTF
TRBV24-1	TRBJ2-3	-	CATSDLRGGQITDTQYF
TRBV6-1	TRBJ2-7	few	CASSESSPYEQYF
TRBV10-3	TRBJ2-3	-	CAISDTGPQRADTQYF
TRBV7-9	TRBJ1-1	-	CASSLSPPGTEAFF
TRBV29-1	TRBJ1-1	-	CSVESPEAFF
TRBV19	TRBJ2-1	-	CASSMLTSGNNEQFF
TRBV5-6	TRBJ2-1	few	CASSLASGAEQFF
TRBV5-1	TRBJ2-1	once	CASSLVTGGGSYNEQFF
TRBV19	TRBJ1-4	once	CASSAGTANEKLFF
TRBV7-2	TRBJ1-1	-	CASSPTGRNTEAFF
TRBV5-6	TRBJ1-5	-	CASTLGGFGNQPQHF
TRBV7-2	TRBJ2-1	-	CASSSDRDSSYNEQFF
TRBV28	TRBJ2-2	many	CASSRSGSRQGGELFF
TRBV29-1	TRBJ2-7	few	CSVERMGHEQYF
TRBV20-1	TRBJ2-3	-	CSARRGGSDSTDTQYF
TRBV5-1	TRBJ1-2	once	CASSLNDVNYGYTF
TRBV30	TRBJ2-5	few	CAWGLVPETQYF
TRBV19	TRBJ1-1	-	CASSITGWNTEAFF
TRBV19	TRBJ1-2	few	CASSQGGNYGYTF
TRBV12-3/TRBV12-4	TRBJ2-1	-	CASSFMWEGPYNEQFF
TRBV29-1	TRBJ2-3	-	CSVEEWGNGTLPPPSTDTQYF
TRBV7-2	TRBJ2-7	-	CASSLGETPMSSYEQYF
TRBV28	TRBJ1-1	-	CASSLLLLQGADTEAFF
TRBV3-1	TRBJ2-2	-	CASSRWTGSANTGELFF
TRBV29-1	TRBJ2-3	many	CSVVTGGSSTDTQYF
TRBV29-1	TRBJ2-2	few	CSVGRGITGELFF
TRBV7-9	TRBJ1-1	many	CASSLARLTGVPEAFF
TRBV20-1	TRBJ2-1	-	CSAPLWTTGSYNEQFF
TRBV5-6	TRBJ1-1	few	CASSFNRAITEAFF
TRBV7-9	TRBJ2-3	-	CASSLTGTSSTDTQYF
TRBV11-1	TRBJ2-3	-	CASSLQGREYF
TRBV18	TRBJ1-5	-	CASSPSAPRGNQPQHF
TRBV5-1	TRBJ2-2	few	CASSLNSANTGELFF
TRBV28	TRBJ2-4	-	CASCGTSIQYF
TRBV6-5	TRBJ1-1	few	CASSYSRADDTEAFF
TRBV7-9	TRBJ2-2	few	CASSLTGHNTGELFF
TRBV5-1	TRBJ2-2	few	CASSLTGGRGGTGELFF